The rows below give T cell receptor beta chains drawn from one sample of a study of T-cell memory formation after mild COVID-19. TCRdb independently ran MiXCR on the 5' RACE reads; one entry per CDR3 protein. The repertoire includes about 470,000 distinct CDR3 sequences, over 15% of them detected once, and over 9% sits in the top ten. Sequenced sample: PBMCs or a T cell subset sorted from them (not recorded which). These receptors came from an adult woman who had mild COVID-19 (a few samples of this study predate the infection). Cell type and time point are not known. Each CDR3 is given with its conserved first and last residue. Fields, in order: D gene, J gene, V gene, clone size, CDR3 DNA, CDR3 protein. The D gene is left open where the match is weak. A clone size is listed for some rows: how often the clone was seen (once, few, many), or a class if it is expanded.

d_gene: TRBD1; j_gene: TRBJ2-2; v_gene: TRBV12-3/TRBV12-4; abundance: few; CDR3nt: TGTGCCAGCGGTCAGACAGGGGGCACCGGGGAGCTGTTTTTT; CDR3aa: CASGQTGGTGELFF
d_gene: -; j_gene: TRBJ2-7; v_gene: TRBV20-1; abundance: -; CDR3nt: TGCAGTGCTAGGGCCCGAGGCGGCTACGAGCAGTACTTC; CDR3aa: CSARARGGYEQYF
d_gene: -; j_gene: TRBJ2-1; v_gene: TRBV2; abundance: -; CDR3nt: TGTGCCAGCAGGGTACAGGGTTCTCTATACGGTGAGCAGTTCTTC; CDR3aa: CASRVQGSLYGEQFF
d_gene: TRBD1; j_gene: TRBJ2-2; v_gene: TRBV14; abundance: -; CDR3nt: TGTGCCAGCAGCCAAGATCAGGGACAGGGGGTCATCGGGGAGCTGTTTTTT; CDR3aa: CASSQDQGQGVIGELFF
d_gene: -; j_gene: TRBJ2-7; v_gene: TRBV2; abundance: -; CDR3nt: TGTGCCAGCTACAGGGTCAACGAGCAGTACTTC; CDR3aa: CASYRVNEQYF
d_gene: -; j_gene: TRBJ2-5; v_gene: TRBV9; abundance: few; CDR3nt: TGTGCCAGCAGCGTAGTGGGCGGAGAGACCCAGTACTTC; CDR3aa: CASSVVGGETQYF
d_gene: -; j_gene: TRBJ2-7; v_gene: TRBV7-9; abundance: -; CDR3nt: TGTGCCAGCAGCCTGGAGGCACCATGGTGGGAGCAGTACTTC; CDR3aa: CASSLEAPWWEQYF
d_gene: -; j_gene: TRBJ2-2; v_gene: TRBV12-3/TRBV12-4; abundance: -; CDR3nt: TGTGCCAGCAGTCGATCACAGGGGAGGGTCGGGGAGCTGTTTTTT; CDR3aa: CASSRSQGRVGELFF
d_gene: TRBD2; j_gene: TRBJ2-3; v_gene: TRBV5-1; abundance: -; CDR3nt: TGCGCCAGCAGCTTGACCAGCGGGGTTATCACAGATACGCAGTATTTT; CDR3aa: CASSLTSGVITDTQYF
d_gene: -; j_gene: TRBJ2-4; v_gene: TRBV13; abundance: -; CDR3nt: TGTGCCAGCAGCCCGCTAGCCCCGCTAGCCAGGGACATTCAGTACTTC; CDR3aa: CASSPLAPLARDIQYF
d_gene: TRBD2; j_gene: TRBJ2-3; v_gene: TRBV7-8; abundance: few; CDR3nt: TGTGCCAGCATCGGTACCGGGGGGGCGGCAGATACGCAGTATTTT; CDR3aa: CASIGTGGAADTQYF
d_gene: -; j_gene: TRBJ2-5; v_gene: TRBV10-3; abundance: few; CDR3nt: TGTGCCATCAGTGAGTCGAAGACTAGTGGGAAGGGAGAGACCCAGTACTTC; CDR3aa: CAISESKTSGKGETQYF
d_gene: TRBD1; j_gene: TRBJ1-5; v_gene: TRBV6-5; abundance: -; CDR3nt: TGTGCCAGCGGGGAATGGACAGGAGGAAATCAGCCCCAGCATTTT; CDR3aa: CASGEWTGGNQPQHF
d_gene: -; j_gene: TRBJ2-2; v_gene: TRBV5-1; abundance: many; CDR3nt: TGCGCCAGCGTACAGGGGAACACCGGGGAGCTGTTTTTT; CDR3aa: CASVQGNTGELFF
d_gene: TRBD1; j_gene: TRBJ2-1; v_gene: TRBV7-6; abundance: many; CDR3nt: TGTGCCAGCAGCGTGGGACAGGTCTCCTACAATGAGCAGTTCTTC; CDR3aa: CASSVGQVSYNEQFF
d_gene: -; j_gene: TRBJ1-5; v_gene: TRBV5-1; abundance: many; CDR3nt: TGCGCCAGCAGCTTATCGGGTAGCAATCAGCCCCAGCATTTT; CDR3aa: CASSLSGSNQPQHF
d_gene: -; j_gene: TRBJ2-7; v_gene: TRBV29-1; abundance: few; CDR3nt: TGCAGCGTTGAGGCAGCCGCCTACGAGCAGTACTTC; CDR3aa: CSVEAAAYEQYF
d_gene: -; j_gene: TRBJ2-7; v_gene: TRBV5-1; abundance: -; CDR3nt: TGCGCCAGCAGCTTCACCGGGCCTAAGACGGGCGAGCAGTACTTC; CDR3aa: CASSFTGPKTGEQYF
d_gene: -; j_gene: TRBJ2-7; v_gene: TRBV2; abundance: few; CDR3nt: TGTGCCAGCAGTAAAAAACTACCAATACTAGCCCAGAGCTCCTACGAGCAGTACTTC; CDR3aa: CASSKKLPILAQSSYEQYF
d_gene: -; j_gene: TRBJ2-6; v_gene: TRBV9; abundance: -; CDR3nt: TGTGCCAGCAGCGTAGAAGGCCACGGGGCCAACGTCCTGACTTTC; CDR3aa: CASSVEGHGANVLTF
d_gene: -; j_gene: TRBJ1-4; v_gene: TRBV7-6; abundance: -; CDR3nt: TGTGCCAGCAGCTTATTACGTTCGAATGAAAAACTGTTTTTT; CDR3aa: CASSLLRSNEKLFF
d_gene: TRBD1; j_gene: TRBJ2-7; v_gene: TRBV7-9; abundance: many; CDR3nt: TGTGCCAGCAGCTCCAAGACAGGGGATGATTTCGAGCAGTACTTC; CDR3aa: CASSSKTGDDFEQYF
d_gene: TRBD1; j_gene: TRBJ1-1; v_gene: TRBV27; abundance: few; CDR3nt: TGTGCCAGCAGTCCCAGACAGGGGCCGACCACTGAAGCTTTCTTT; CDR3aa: CASSPRQGPTTEAFF
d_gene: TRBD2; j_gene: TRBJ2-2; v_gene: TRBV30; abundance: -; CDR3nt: TGTGCCTCCCGGGTAGCGGGAGTTGCGAACACCGGGGAGCTGTTTTTT; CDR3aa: CASRVAGVANTGELFF
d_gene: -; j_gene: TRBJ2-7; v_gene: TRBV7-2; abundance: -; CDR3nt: TGTGCCAGCAGCTTAATTGCGGAAGCCTACGAGCAGTACTTC; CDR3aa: CASSLIAEAYEQYF
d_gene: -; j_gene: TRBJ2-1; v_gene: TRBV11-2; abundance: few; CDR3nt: TGTGCCAGCAGCCTATTAGGGGGCGGGATGGGCTGGAATGAGCAGTTCTTC; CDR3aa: CASSLLGGGMGWNEQFF
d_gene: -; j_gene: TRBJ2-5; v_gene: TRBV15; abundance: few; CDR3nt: TGTGCCACCAGCAGAGATCGGACAGTCCAAGAGACCCAGTACTTC; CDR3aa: CATSRDRTVQETQYF
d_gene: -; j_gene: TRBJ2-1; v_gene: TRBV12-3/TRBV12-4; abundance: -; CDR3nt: TGTGCCAGCAGGTCCCTTGGGGGAGAATACAATGAGCAGTTCTTC; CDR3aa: CASRSLGGEYNEQFF
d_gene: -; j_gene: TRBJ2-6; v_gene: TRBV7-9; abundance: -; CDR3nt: TGTGCCAGCAGCTACGAACGGCTCCGGGGGCCTCCCCCTGGGGCCAACGTCCTGACTTTC; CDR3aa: CASSYERLRGPPPGANVLTF
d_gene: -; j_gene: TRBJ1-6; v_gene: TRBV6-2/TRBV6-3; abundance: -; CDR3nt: TGTGCCATCAGGGAGACCGTACCGAATTCACCCCTCCACTTT; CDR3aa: CAIRETVPNSPLHF
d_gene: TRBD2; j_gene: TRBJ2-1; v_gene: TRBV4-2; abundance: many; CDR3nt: TGTGCCAGCAGCCAGGCAAGCGGGGGGCCTCTCAATGAGCAGTTCTTC; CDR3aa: CASSQASGGPLNEQFF
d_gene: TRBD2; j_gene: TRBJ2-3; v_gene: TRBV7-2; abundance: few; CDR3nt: TGTGCCAGCAGTGGGGGACTAGCGGGAGGGTGGTTCAGCACAGATACGCAGTATTTT; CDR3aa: CASSGGLAGGWFSTDTQYF
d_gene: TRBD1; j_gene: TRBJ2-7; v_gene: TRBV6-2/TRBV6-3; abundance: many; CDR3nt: TGTGCCAGCAGTTATCCGGGACAGTCCTACGAGCAGTACTTC; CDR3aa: CASSYPGQSYEQYF
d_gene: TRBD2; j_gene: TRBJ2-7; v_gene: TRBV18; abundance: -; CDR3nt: TGTGCCAGCTCCCCTGGACTAGCGCCATCCTACGAGCAGTACTTC; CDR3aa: CASSPGLAPSYEQYF
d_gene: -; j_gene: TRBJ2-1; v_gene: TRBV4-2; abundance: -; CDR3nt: TGTGCCAGCAGCCAAGGGACGAGGGAAGGGCAGTTCTTC; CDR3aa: CASSQGTREGQFF
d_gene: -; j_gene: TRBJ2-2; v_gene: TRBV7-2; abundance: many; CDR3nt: TGTGCCAGCAGCCTCCGCCGGGACAAGAACACCGGGGAGCTGTTTTTT; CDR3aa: CASSLRRDKNTGELFF
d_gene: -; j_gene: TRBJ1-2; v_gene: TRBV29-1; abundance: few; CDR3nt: TGCAGCGTCCAAGTGGGCCAAATTAACTATGGCTACACCTTC; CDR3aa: CSVQVGQINYGYTF
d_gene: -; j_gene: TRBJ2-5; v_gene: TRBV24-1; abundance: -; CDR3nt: TGTGCCACCAGTGACCAGGGGCTGGGAGAGACCCAGTACTTC; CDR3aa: CATSDQGLGETQYF
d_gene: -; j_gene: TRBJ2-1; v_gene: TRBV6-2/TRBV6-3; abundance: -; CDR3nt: TGTGCCAGCAGTTTCGGGGGAGGCACCTACAATGAGCAGTTCTTC; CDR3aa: CASSFGGGTYNEQFF
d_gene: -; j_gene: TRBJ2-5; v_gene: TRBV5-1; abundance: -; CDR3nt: TGCGCCAGCAGCTTGGAACATGGGGAGACCCAGTACTTC; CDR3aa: CASSLEHGETQYF